This T cell receptor (beta chain) emerged from a study of blood T cells in healthy people across ages. Using a J-beta primer mix together with a sample-barcoded 5' primer, a second PCR was run for about 6 to 12 cycles. MiXCR, run by TCRdb on the 5' RACE reads, gives a single entry per CDR3 protein. Here the sample spans over 1.5 million distinct CDR3 sequences, about 49% being singletons. V gave up 3 bases and J gave up 2 bases, with 11 bases separating them. Germline-derived CDR1 and CDR2 are MNHNS and SASEGT. The CDR3 totals 14 residues. The chain carries TRBV6-1 and TRBJ2-7; TRBD2 is a possible D gene (5 bases). This sequence originates from a woman between 35 and 50 years old in good health. Specimen: blood. This CDR3 is CASSDGGGPYEQYF. The CDR3 nucleotides read TGTGCCAGCAGTGATGGAGGTGGTCCCTACGAGCAGTACTTC.